The 9 T cell receptor beta chains in this list originate from one sample, sequenced in a study of OX40 agonist ivuxolimab in advanced cancers. Produced via immunoSEQ multiplex PCR; TCRdb's table is partial and in-frame only. The data contain tens of thousands of clones, 90% to 95% of them seen just once; the ten biggest clones take up 0.55% to 0.7%. The material was CD4+ or CD8+ T cells sorted from blood, obtained in a trial of the OX40 agonist ivuxolimab. The receptor source for this set is an adult with an advanced solid tumor such as melanoma, head and neck, liver or kidney cancer.

The chain is built from TRBV5-1 and TRBJ2-3; 7 positions match TRBD1. V lost 0 bases to trimming and J lost 6 bases; unmatched junction nucleotides: 10. The CDR3 length is 16 residues. Germline CDR1 and CDR2: SGHRS and YFSETQ. The CDR3 region has the DNA TGCGCCAGCAGCTTGGACGCAGGACAGGTTCTCGATACGCAGTATTTT. Its translation: CASSLDAGQVLDTQYF.

The chain carries TRBV6-1 and TRBJ2-1; unclear D gene. This CDR3 comprises 15 residues. In germline, CDR1 is MNHNS, CDR2 SASEGT. V shed 5 bases and J shed 2 bases, with 13 bases lying between them. Written as DNA, the CDR3 is TGTGCCAGCAGTACCCTGGGGAACACCTACAATGAGCAGTTCTTC. It is translated as CASSTLGNTYNEQFF.

V is TRBV19 and J is TRBJ2-5; 12 bases match TRBD1. The CDR3 totals 18 residues. CDR1 and CDR2 (germline): LNHDA, SQIVND (reference sequence). With V trimmed by 4 bases and J by 2 bases, 11 bases remained unmatched. CDR3 residues: CASSRGQGARVLQETQYF. The CDR3 nucleotides are TGTGCCAGTAGTAGGGGACAGGGGGCGAGGGTCCTACAAGAGACCCAGTACTTC. Looking up the rest from reference TRBV19 and TRBJ2-5 gives the full variable domain: DGGITQSPKYLFRKEGQNVTLSCEQNLNHDAMYWYRQDPGQGLRLIYYSQIVNDFQKGDIAEGYSVSREKKESFPLTVTSAQKNPTAFYLCASSRGQGARVLQETQYFGPGTRLLVL.

The gene calls are TRBV19 and TRBJ2-1, with 11 bases that match TRBD2. V trimming: 5 bases; J trimming: 0 bases; junction bases outside the gene matches: 9. This CDR3 comprises 18 residues. In germline, CDR1 is LNHDA, CDR2 SQIVND (reference sequence). DNA for the CDR3: TGTGCCAGTAGTTTACGGACTAGCGGGCCCCTCTCCTACAATGAGCAGTTCTTC. The encoded protein is CASSLRTSGPLSYNEQFF.

The chain couples TRBV11-2 to TRBJ2-7; a possible D gene is TRBD1 (5 bases). V gave up 4 bases and J gave up 5 bases, with 15 bases separating them. Germline CDR1 and CDR2: SGHAT and FQNNGV. The CDR3 runs 14 residues. Written as DNA, the CDR3 is TGTGCCAGCAGCTCCCGGGCAGGGTTAGACGAGCAGTACTTC. It specifies CASSSRAGLDEQYF.

The V gene is TRBV5-1, the J gene TRBJ2-7; TRBD2 aligns across 8 bases. This CDR3 is built from 14 residues. Germline-derived CDR1 and CDR2 are SGHRS and YFSETQ. Trimming removed 0 bases from V and 4 bases from J; junction bases left unmatched: 3. The CDR3: CASSLVSGIYEQYF. The CDR3 DNA reads as TGCGCCAGCAGCTTGGTTAGCGGGATTTACGAGCAGTACTTC.

V usage is TRBV18 and J usage is TRBJ2-3, with D possibly matching TRBD2 (5 bases). The CDR3 is 15 amino acids. CDR1 is KGHSH, CDR2 LQKENI, per germline. Trimming stripped 3 bases from V and 1 base from J, with 11 bases between. Written as DNA, the CDR3 is TGTGCCAGCTCACCCCCCGGGATCGGCACAGATACGCAGTATTTT. Amino acid sequence: CASSPPGIGTDTQYF. Together with reference TRBV18 and TRBJ2-3, the CDR3 gives the full variable domain: NAGVMQNPRHLVRRRGQEARLRCSPMKGHSHVYWYRQLPEEGLKFMVYLQKENIIDESGMPKERFSAEFPKEGPSILRIQQVVRGDSAAYFCASSPPGIGTDTQYFGPGTRLTVL.

This clone was seen a handful of times. This sequence joins TRBV19 and TRBJ2-1; 13 bases line up with TRBD2. CDR1 and CDR2 (germline): LNHDA, SQIVND (reference sequence). With V trimmed by 4 bases and J by 8 bases, 11 bases remained unmatched. CDR3 length equals 17 residues. CDR3 protein: CASSTGTSGTLWDEQFF. CDR3 sequence (DNA): TGTGCCAGTAGTACCGGGACTAGCGGGACTCTATGGGATGAGCAGTTCTTC.

The V and J genes are TRBV5-4 and TRBJ1-1, with D uncertain. Trimming left V 4 bases short and J 8 bases short, with 15 bases between. From germline, CDR1 is SGHNT and CDR2 YYREEE (reference sequence). CDR3 length: 13 amino acids. This CDR3 is CASSPSPDVEAFF. The DNA for the CDR3 is TGTGCCAGCAGCCCGTCACCAGACGTCGAAGCTTTCTTT.